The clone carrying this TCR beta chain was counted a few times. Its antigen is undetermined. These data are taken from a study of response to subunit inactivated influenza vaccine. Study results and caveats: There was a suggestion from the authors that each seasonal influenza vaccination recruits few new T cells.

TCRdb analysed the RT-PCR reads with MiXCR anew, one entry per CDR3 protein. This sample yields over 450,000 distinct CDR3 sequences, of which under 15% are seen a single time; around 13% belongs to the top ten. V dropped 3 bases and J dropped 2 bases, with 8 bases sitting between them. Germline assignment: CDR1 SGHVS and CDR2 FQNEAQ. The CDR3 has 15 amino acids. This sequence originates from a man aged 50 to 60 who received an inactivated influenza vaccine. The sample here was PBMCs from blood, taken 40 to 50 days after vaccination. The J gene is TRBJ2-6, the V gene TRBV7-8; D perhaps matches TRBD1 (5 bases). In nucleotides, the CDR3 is TGTGCCAGCAGCTTTGGGGCGCCTGGGGCCAACGTCCTGACTTTC. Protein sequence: CASSFGAPGANVLTF.